Following are 6 T cell receptor beta chains from one sample sequenced in a study of early T cells in non-severe SARS-CoV-2 infection. A single record per CDR3 protein comes from TCRdb applying MiXCR to the 5' RACE reads. The repertoire holds under 85,000 distinct CDR3 sequences, with about 13% as singletons. Sequencing was done on a sample of whole blood. These receptors all come from an adult who was a healthcare worker with PCR-confirmed SARS-CoV-2 infection or an uninfected control (not recorded which).

This clonotype was recorded at least ten times. This chain joins TRBV7-2 and TRBJ2-3, with 12 bases aligning to TRBD2. The germline V gene has CDR1 SGHTA and CDR2 FQGNSA. The CDR3 totals 16 residues. The V segment lost 4 bases and the J segment 4 bases; nucleotides outside the gene matches: 6. The CDR3 DNA follows: TGTGCCAGCAGCTCACGACTAGCGGGAGTCTCAGATACGCAGTATTTT. Residues: CASSSRLAGVSDTQYF. Full variable domain (remainder filled in from reference TRBV7-2 and TRBJ2-3): GAGVSQSPSNKVTEKGKDVELRCDPISGHTALYWYRQSLGQGLEFLIYFQGNSAPDKSGLPSDRFSAERTGGSVSTLTIQRTQQEDSAVYLCASSSRLAGVSDTQYFGPGTRLTVL.

This clonotype has a count of ten or more. The chain joins TRBV5-1 to TRBJ2-7; perhaps TRBD1 as D (6 bases). Germline values: CDR1 SGHRS, CDR2 YFSETQ. V was cut by 4 bases and J by 5 bases, with 13 bases left in between. The CDR3 is 13 residues long. The DNA of the CDR3 is TGCGCCAGCAGCAAGGACAGCGCGCACGAGCAGTACTTC. It encodes CASSKDSAHEQYF.

The gene calls are TRBV6-2 or TRBV6-3 and TRBJ2-1; TRBD2 matches at 14 bases. There are 19 residues in the CDR3. CDR1 MNHEY and CDR2 SVGEGT come from the germline V gene. Trimming took 2 bases from V and 0 from J; bases not matched to a gene: 6. Written as DNA, the CDR3 is TGTGCCAGCAGTTACAGGGAAGGGACTAGCGGGGGCTCCTACAATGAGCAGTTCTTC. Translation: CASSYREGTSGGSYNEQFF.

This clonotype came up many times. The chain combines TRBV20-1 with TRBJ2-7, with unresolved D. V lost 6 bases to trimming and J lost 3 bases, with 9 bases between them. The CDR3 spans 11 residues. Germline CDR1 DFQATT, CDR2 SNEGSKA (reference sequence). Written as DNA, the CDR3 is TGCAGTGCCGAGGCGGTCTACGAGCAGTACTTC. Translating it yields CSAEAVYEQYF.

CDR3 protein: CASSQVVRSEQFF. The CDR3 coding sequence is TGCGCCAGCAGCCAAGTTGTGCGGAGTGAGCAGTTCTTC. The V gene is TRBV4-3, the J gene TRBJ2-1, with D unresolved. Germline V CDR1 and CDR2: LGHNA, YSLEER. The CDR3 is 13 amino acids. Trimming removed 1 base at V and 9 bases at J, with 10 bases between.

This clonotype occurred many times. The CDR3 is CASSLGLAGGTYNEQFF. The CDR3, as DNA: TGTGCCAGCAGCTTAGGACTAGCGGGAGGCACCTACAATGAGCAGTTCTTC. The chain combines TRBV5-4 with TRBJ2-1, with 14 bases lining up with TRBD2. V dropped 2 bases and J dropped 2; count of bases not matched to a gene: 3. CDR3 length: 17 amino acids. Germline-derived CDR1 and CDR2 are SGHNT and YYREEE (reference sequence).